These 22 T cell receptor beta chains originate from one sample sequenced in a study of control samples from healthy donors and cancer patients. The table came from immunoSEQ multiplex PCR; TCRdb's copy has only in-frame clones and leaves some out. This sample carries fewer than 250,000 clones, with less than 2.5% going to the ten biggest clones. Sample: blood. These TCRs come from a woman in her twenties or thirties in good health.

The genes are TRBV5-8 and TRBJ1-2; tentatively, D is TRBD1 (6 bases). The CDR3 runs to 14 residues. The V gene's germline CDR1 is SGHTS and CDR2 YDEGEE. V lost 4 bases to trimming and J lost 0 bases, with 10 bases between them. CDR3 loop: CASSRQVSNYGYTF. DNA for the CDR3: TGTGCCAGCAGCCGACAGGTCTCTAACTATGGCTACACCTTC. Full variable domain (rest looked up from reference TRBV5-8 and TRBJ1-2): EAGVTQSPTHLIKTRGQQATLRCSPISGHTSVYWYQQALGLGLQFLLWYDEGEERNRGNFPPRFSGRQFPNYSSELNVNALELEDSALYLCASSRQVSNYGYTFGSGTRLTVV.

V and J are TRBV5-1 and TRBJ1-2; 8 positions match TRBD1. Germline V lookup: CDR1 SGHRS, CDR2 YFSETQ. Losses at the gene ends were 0 bases for V and 4 bases for J; bases not matched to a gene: 5. CDR3 length equals 15 residues. The CDR3 reads CASSLASRGLYGYTF. CDR3 DNA sequence: TGCGCCAGCAGCTTGGCAAGCAGGGGGCTCTATGGCTACACCTTC.

The V and J genes are TRBV28 and TRBJ2-7; 8 bases are shared with TRBD2. V gave up 6 bases and J gave up 6 bases; unmatched junction bases: 10. Germline loops: CDR1 MDHEN, CDR2 SYDVKM. The CDR3 loop spans 14 amino acids. CDR3 in amino acids: CASSPGTSISEQYF. CDR3 nucleotides: TGTGCCAGCAGCCCCGGGACTAGTATATCCGAGCAGTACTTC.

The chain couples TRBV4-3 to TRBJ1-1; weak D call: TRBD1 (5 bases). This CDR3 is 18 amino acids long. V dropped 0 bases and J dropped 0 bases, with 17 bases sitting between them. Germline values: CDR1 LGHNA, CDR2 YSLEER. CDR3: CASSQDRRFGAMNTEAFF. CDR3 coding DNA: TGCGCCAGCAGCCAAGATAGGAGGTTCGGGGCCATGAACACTGAAGCTTTCTTT.

The chain has TRBV19 and TRBJ2-7; a weak D match, TRBD1 (5 bases). V lost 3 bases and J lost 0, with 12 bases in between. Germline V gives CDR1 LNHDA, CDR2 SQIVND (reference sequence). The CDR3 runs to 15 residues. The DNA of the CDR3 is TGTGCCAGTAGTATGGGGCAGGGCGGCTCCTACGAGCAGTACTTC. Translated, it gives CASSMGQGGSYEQYF.

The chain links TRBV21-1 to TRBJ1-4; no check of the table's D call, TRBD1, against the DNA was made. TRBV21-1 is deemed a pseudogene. This CDR3 is built from 15 residues. The CDR3 coding sequence is TGTGCCAGCAGCTCAACAGGGGGCTCGGGTGAAAAACTGTTTTTT. Its protein is CASSSTGGSGEKLFF.

The chain uses TRBV4-1 and TRBJ1-4; weak D call: TRBD1 (6 bases). Trimming stripped 5 bases from V and 2 bases from J, with 12 bases between. Germline V lookup: CDR1 MGHRA, CDR2 YSYEKL. The CDR3 loop spans 15 amino acids. CDR3 DNA: TGCGCCAGCAGCAGGGGGACGGGGACTAATGAAAAACTGTTTTTT. It is translated as CASSRGTGTNEKLFF.

This chain connects TRBV18 to TRBJ1-6; 10 nucleotides match TRBD1. Looked up from germline, CDR1 is KGHSH and CDR2 is LQKENI. This CDR3 region has 22 residues. J gave up 0 bases and V 3 bases, and 17 bases lay outside the gene matches. This CDR3 is CASSPIHFRDRGLSSYNSPLHF. CDR3 bases: TGTGCCAGCTCACCTATCCACTTCCGGGACAGGGGATTAAGCTCCTATAATTCACCCCTCCACTTT.

V gene TRBV3-1 (or the pseudogene TRBV3-2) combines with J gene TRBJ1-3; D remains unclear. Germline CDR1 LGHDT, CDR2 YNNKEL (reference sequence). The CDR3 runs 15 residues. V was pared by 2 bases and J by 0 bases, with 8 bases between. CDR3 region: CASSQIVSSGNTIYF. The CDR3 region has the DNA TGTGCCAGCAGCCAAATAGTGAGCTCTGGAAACACCATATATTTT.

In DNA form, the CDR3 reads TGTGCCAGCAGAGGGGCCCCCTCTGGAAACACCATATATTTT. This gives the protein CASRGAPSGNTIYF. This chain joins TRBV7-2 and TRBJ1-3; possibly TRBD1 for D (5 bases). The germline V gene has CDR1 SGHTA and CDR2 FQGNSA. This CDR3 contains 14 residues. V gave up 6 bases and J gave up 0 bases, with 9 bases separating them.

The chain couples TRBV6-1 to TRBJ2-7; D is uncertain. Germline CDR1 and CDR2: MNHNS and SASEGT. V lost 1 base and J lost 10, with 8 bases in between. CDR3 size: 11 residues. The CDR3 DNA reads TGTGCCAGCAGTGAAGTGGGCTTCCAGTACTTC. As protein: CASSEVGFQYF.

The chain links TRBV6-5 to TRBJ1-6; 8 bases line up with TRBD1. V gave up 6 bases and J gave up 10 bases; unmatched junction bases: 5. The CDR3 totals 13 residues. Germline V lookup: CDR1 MNHEY, CDR2 SVGAGI. CDR3 nucleotides: TGTGCCAGCAGGGACAGGGAGGGGTCACCCCTCCACTTT. Its protein product is CASRDREGSPLHF.

This chain connects TRBV12-3 or TRBV12-4 to TRBJ2-7; TRBD1 aligns across 7 bases. There are 13 residues in the CDR3. V was clipped by 6 bases and J by 6 bases; unmatched bases: 8. The chain's CDR3 is CASSDREGREQYF. The DNA of the CDR3 is TGTGCCAGCAGCGACAGGGAAGGGCGCGAGCAGTACTTC.

The chain links TRBV5-8 to TRBJ2-7, with D perhaps TRBD1 or TRBD2 (5 bases each). The V gene's germline CDR1 is SGHTS and CDR2 YDEGEE. The V gene lost 4 bases and the J gene lost 2 bases, with 10 bases spanning the gap. The CDR3 contains 13 residues. The CDR3 here is CASSPGTPYEQYF. DNA for the CDR3: TGTGCCAGCAGCCCCGGGACCCCCTACGAGCAGTACTTC.

This sequence joins TRBV28 and TRBJ2-7; TRBD2 matches at 9 bases. V trimming: 3 bases; J trimming: 0 bases; junction bases outside the gene matches: 6. The CDR3 contains 16 residues. CDR1 and CDR2 (germline): MDHEN, SYDVKM. Here the CDR3 DNA reads TGTGCCAGCAGTTTTGGTGGCGGGGGGGTCTCCTACGAGCAGTACTTC. This translates into CASSFGGGGVSYEQYF.

The DNA for the CDR3 is TGCGCCAGCAGCCCGGCCCCCCTAGCGGGGGGATCCTACAATGAGCAGTTCTTC. Its translation: CASSPAPLAGGSYNEQFF. V and J are TRBV5-1 and TRBJ2-1, with 11 nucleotides matching TRBD2. CDR1 is SGHRS, CDR2 YFSETQ, per germline. V lost 4 bases to trimming and J lost 1 base; unmatched junction nucleotides: 10. The CDR3 consists of 18 residues.

The J gene is TRBJ1-2, the V gene TRBV12-3 or TRBV12-4, with D unclear. The ends were cut back, 3 bases at V and 4 bases at J, with 9 bases in the middle. This CDR3 is 13 amino acids long. The CDR3 loop is CASSLGRLYGYTF. CDR3 DNA sequence: TGTGCCAGCAGTTTGGGCAGACTCTATGGCTACACCTTC.

The chain joins TRBV18 to TRBJ2-1; 7 bases are a match to TRBD1. This CDR3 region has 17 residues. Germline values: CDR1 KGHSH, CDR2 LQKENI. J gave up 2 bases and V 0 bases, and 7 bases lay outside the gene matches. The CDR3 sequence is CASSPPSGQVAYNEQFF. The CDR3 nucleotides read TGTGCCAGCTCACCACCGAGTGGACAGGTGGCCTACAATGAGCAGTTCTTC.

DNA for the CDR3: TGTGCCAGCAGTTACGACAGGGGGCAACCACCCCTCCACTTT. This translates into CASSYDRGQPPLHF. The V call is TRBV6-5, the J call TRBJ1-6; TRBD1 agrees at 10 bases. The junction had 3 bases not matched to a gene; V was cut back by 2 bases and J by 11 bases. The CDR3 has 14 residues. Germline V lookup: CDR1 MNHEY, CDR2 SVGAGI.

In the case of this clone: Within the sample, other DNA sequences also encode this same CDR3. The chain is built from TRBV6-5 and TRBJ1-2, with D unclear. Looked up from germline, CDR1 is MNHEY and CDR2 is SVGAGI. V dropped 2 bases and J dropped 2 bases, with 6 bases sitting between them. The CDR3 length is 13 residues. CDR3 in DNA: TGTGCCAGCAGTTACGCGGGGAACTATGGCTACACCTTC. Protein product: CASSYAGNYGYTF.

The V gene is TRBV3-1 (or the pseudogene TRBV3-2), the J gene TRBJ1-5; D is ambiguous. CDR1 and CDR2 (germline): LGHDT, YNNKEL (reference sequence). With 0 bases removed from V and 0 bases from J, the gap between germline ends came to 9 bases. The CDR3 length is 16 residues. CDR3 coding DNA: TGTGCCAGCAGCCAAGAGTACACCCTTAGCAATCAGCCCCAGCATTTT. Translation: CASSQEYTLSNQPQHF.

The chain uses TRBV7-2 and TRBJ2-7, with D possibly TRBD1 on 6 matching bases. This CDR3 has 12 residues. V shed 2 bases and J shed 6 bases, with 8 bases lying between them. The germline V gene encodes CDR1 SGHTA and CDR2 FQGNSA. CDR3 sequence: CASSLWGPEQYF. The CDR3 nucleotides are TGTGCCAGCAGCTTATGGGGGCCCGAGCAGTACTTC.